These 29 T cell receptor beta chains originate from one sample sequenced in a study of blood T cell repertoires in COVID-19. The table came from immunoSEQ multiplex PCR; TCRdb's copy has only in-frame clones and leaves some out. The sample yields under 250,000 clones, roughly 91% seen once. Sequenced input: peripheral blood. The receptors were gathered from a man aged 25 to 40 with COVID-19, enrolled during active disease.

The DNA for the CDR3 is TGTGCCAGCAGTGGCGGGACAGGAGGTAGCAATCAGCCCCAGCATTTT. This gives the protein CASSGGTGGSNQPQHF. The chain has TRBV6-1 and TRBJ1-5; TRBD1 matches 8 bases. The CDR3 length is 16 residues. V shed 4 bases and J 0 bases; nucleotides not matched to a gene: 5. Germline CDR1 reads MNHNS; CDR2 reads SASEGT.

V is TRBV5-4 and J is TRBJ2-5; D uncertain. This CDR3 has 14 residues. The V gene lost 0 bases and the J gene lost 2 bases, with 8 bases spanning the gap. Germline V gives CDR1 SGHNT, CDR2 YYREEE (reference sequence). The CDR3 coding sequence is TGTGCCAGCAGCTTGGGAACAGCTCAAGAGACCCAGTACTTC. Amino acid sequence: CASSLGTAQETQYF.

A word on this clone: At one of its ends the junction is not consistent with the germline gene, which may arise from a read error. The rearrangement links TRBV4-2 to TRBJ2-7, with 7 bases that match TRBD1. This CDR3 is 16 amino acids long. Germline CDR1 is LGHNA and CDR2 is YNFKEQ. The CDR3 reads CASSEDLRGSSYEQYF. For the CDR3, the DNA is TGTGCCAGCAGCGAAGACCTCAGGGGGAGCTCCTACGAGCAGTACTTC.

The J gene is TRBJ1-6, the V gene TRBV18, with D maybe TRBD1 (5 bases). This CDR3 is built from 17 residues. Trimming took 1 base from V and 5 from J, leaving 15 bases between them. Per germline, CDR1 KGHSH and CDR2 LQKENI. DNA for the CDR3: TGTGCCAGCTCACCACTCGGGGCCGGGGGGAATAATTCACCCCTCCACTTT. It translates to CASSPLGAGGNNSPLHF.

The chain combines TRBV13 with TRBJ2-1; D perhaps matches TRBD2 (5 bases). The CDR3 runs 12 residues. The ends were cut back, 2 bases at V and 8 bases at J, with 7 bases in the middle. In germline, CDR1 is PRHDT, CDR2 FYEKMQ (reference sequence). CDR3 nucleotides: TGTGCCAGCAGCTTACGGAGGCATGAGCAGTTCTTC. Its translation is CASSLRRHEQFF. Full variable domain (outside the CDR3, taken from reference TRBV13 and TRBJ2-1): AAGVIQSPRHLIKEKRETATLKCYPIPRHDTVYWYQQGPGQDPQFLISFYEKMQSDKGSIPDRFSAQQFSDYHSELNMSSLELGDSALYFCASSLRRHEQFFGPGTRLTVL.

The V gene is TRBV19, the J gene TRBJ2-5; TRBD2 is a possible D gene (5 bases). The CDR3 runs to 14 residues. The germline V gene encodes CDR1 LNHDA and CDR2 SQIVND (reference sequence). V was clipped by 1 base and J by 3 bases, with 9 bases between them. The DNA of the CDR3 is TGTGCCAGTAGTATAGGGTACGGGAAAGAGACCCAGTACTTC. This sequence encodes CASSIGYGKETQYF.

A remark on this clone: Other DNA sequences of this sample code for an identical CDR3. This chain connects TRBV7-9 to TRBJ1-1; weak D call: TRBD1 (6 bases). CDR1 is SEHNR and CDR2 is FQNEAQ in the germline V gene (reference sequence). This CDR3 has 13 amino acids. Trimming cost V 5 bases and J 4 bases, with 11 bases left between them. The CDR3: CASSLQGSTEAFF. The CDR3 DNA sequence: TGTGCCAGCAGCCTACAGGGCTCCACTGAAGCTTTCTTT.

The gene calls are TRBV10-2 and TRBJ2-7; D may be TRBD2 (5 bases). V lost 6 bases and J lost 1, with 13 bases in between. The V gene's germline CDR1 is WSHSY and CDR2 SAAADI. This CDR3 is 14 amino acids long. The CDR3 nucleotides read TGCGCCAGCAGGAGATTAGCGCTATCCTACGAGCAGTACTTC. It translates to CASRRLALSYEQYF.

The CDR3 nucleotides read TGTGCCAGCAGTTACTCAGGGGTCGGAACTAATGAAAAACTGTTTTTT. Its protein product is CASSYSGVGTNEKLFF. The chain uses TRBV6-5 and TRBJ1-4; maybe TRBD1 (5 bases). V gave up 0 bases and J gave up 1 base, with 9 bases separating them. Germline lookup yields CDR1 MNHEY and CDR2 SVGAGI. This CDR3 comprises 16 residues.

The CDR3 loop reads CASSVGQDEQYF. Here the CDR3 DNA reads TGTGCCAGCAGCGTAGGGCAGGACGAGCAGTACTTC. This chain uses TRBV9 with TRBJ2-7; D remains ambiguous. This CDR3 region has 12 residues. CDR1 and CDR2 (germline): SGDLS, YYNGEE. With 0 bases removed from V and 5 bases from J, the gap between germline ends came to 6 bases.

CDR3 DNA sequence: TGTGCCAGTAGTGAGACAGGGTCGCACTCTGGAAACACCATATATTTT. It yields the protein CASSETGSHSGNTIYF. This chain uses TRBV19 with TRBJ1-3; the match to TRBD1 covers 7 bases. This CDR3 comprises 16 residues. The V gene end was trimmed by 5 bases and the J gene end by 0 bases; junction bases not matched to a gene: 7. Germline values: CDR1 LNHDA, CDR2 SQIVND (reference sequence).

This clone has just a few counts. This chain links TRBV6-6 with TRBJ1-5; TRBD1 might be the D (6 bases). The CDR3 loop spans 14 amino acids. V was pared by 5 bases and J by 0 bases, with 8 bases between. The germline CDR1 and CDR2 sequences are MNHNY and SVGAGI (reference sequence). The DNA for the CDR3 is TGTGCCAGCAGTGGACAGAATAGCAATCAGCCCCAGCATTTT. Translation: CASSGQNSNQPQHF.

The rearrangement links TRBV9 to TRBJ2-3; D remains unclear. Germline V lookup: CDR1 SGDLS, CDR2 YYNGEE. The V end was cut by 0 bases, the J end by 3 bases, with 5 bases between. The CDR3 sequence is 13 residues long. The CDR3 bases are TGTGCCAGCAGCGTAGTAGAGACAGATACGCAGTATTTT. Its translation is CASSVVETDTQYF.

V is TRBV27 and J is TRBJ2-6; TRBD1 matches 7 bases. V gave up 4 bases and J gave up 1 base; unmatched junction bases: 4. CDR3 size: 16 residues. CDR1 MNHEY and CDR2 SMNVEV come from the germline V gene (reference sequence). The CDR3 bases are TGTGCCAGCAGTTCCGCAGGGGGATCTGGGGCCAACGTCCTGACTTTC. This codes for CASSSAGGSGANVLTF.

This rearrangement joins TRBV7-3 to TRBJ1-2, with D unresolved. The V end was cut by 11 bases, the J end by 0 bases, with 25 bases between. CDR1 and CDR2 from the germline V gene are SGHTA and FQGTGA. The CDR3 is made up of 17 amino acids. The CDR3 reads CAHHPGRDFRSNYGYTF. CDR3 sequence (DNA): TGTGCCCACCACCCGGGCCGGGATTTTCGTTCTAACTATGGCTACACCTTC.

The chain is built from TRBV7-6 and TRBJ1-2; 7 bases fit TRBD1. V was pared by 3 bases and J by 7 bases, with 8 bases of the junction left unmatched. CDR1 is SGHVS, CDR2 FNYEAQ, per germline. CDR3 length equals 14 residues. The CDR3 nucleotides read TGTGCCAGCAGCTTTTACAGGGGAGAGGGTGGCTACACCTTC. Amino acids: CASSFYRGEGGYTF.

The V gene is TRBV3-1 (or the pseudogene TRBV3-2), the J gene TRBJ2-7; the D gene is possibly TRBD1 (6 bases). CDR1 and CDR2 (germline): LGHDT, YNNKEL (reference sequence). The CDR3 covers 15 residues. V lost 1 base to trimming and J lost 3 bases, with 13 bases between them. CDR3 sequence (DNA): TGTGCCAGCAGCCAAGGGACAGTCGGTGGCTACGAGCAGTACTTC. Translation gives CASSQGTVGGYEQYF.

The V and J genes are TRBV5-4 and TRBJ2-2; tentative D call: TRBD2 (5 bases). The CDR3 has 13 residues. Trimming stripped 2 bases from V and 7 bases from J, with 9 bases between. Germline lookup yields CDR1 SGHNT and CDR2 YYREEE (reference sequence). In nucleotides, the CDR3 is TGTGCCAGCAGCTTTTCGGGGAACGGGGAGCTGTTTTTT. It translates to CASSFSGNGELFF.

CDR3 sequence (DNA): TGTGCCAGCAGTTACCGGACTAGCGGGTCCTACAATGAGCAGTTCTTC. Protein: CASSYRTSGSYNEQFF. The rearrangement uses TRBV6-5 and TRBJ2-1; 11 nucleotides align to TRBD2. J gave up 1 base and V 2 bases, and 1 base lay outside the gene matches. In germline, CDR1 is MNHEY, CDR2 SVGAGI. The CDR3 loop spans 16 amino acids.

The chain joins TRBV6-5 to TRBJ1-1; 9 bases agree with TRBD1. With V trimmed by 7 bases and J by 5 bases, 5 bases remained unmatched. Per germline, CDR1 MNHEY and CDR2 SVGAGI. The CDR3 has 13 amino acids. DNA for the CDR3: TGTGCCAGCACCCTGGACAGGGGAACTGAAGCTTTCTTT. Amino acids: CASTLDRGTEAFF.

V gene TRBV19 combines with J gene TRBJ1-1; D ambiguous. The germline V gene has CDR1 LNHDA and CDR2 SQIVND (reference sequence). The CDR3 is made up of 10 amino acids. Trimming removed 9 bases from V and 6 bases from J, with 8 bases in between. This CDR3 is CASGVAEAFF. The CDR3 DNA sequence: TGTGCCAGCGGAGTCGCTGAAGCTTTCTTT. The whole variable domain, filled in from reference TRBV19 and TRBJ1-1, reads DGGITQSPKYLFRKEGQNVTLSCEQNLNHDAMYWYRQDPGQGLRLIYYSQIVNDFQKGDIAEGYSVSREKKESFPLTVTSAQKNPTAFYLCASGVAEAFFGQGTRLTVV.

To note about this clone: It may be a read error: a sequence one base away is much more abundant. The same CDR3 arises from other DNA sequences in this sample as well. The rearrangement uses TRBV7-9 and TRBJ1-2; 9 bases fit TRBD1. The V gene's germline CDR1 is SEHNR and CDR2 FQNEAQ (reference sequence). The J segment lost 6 bases and the V segment lost 5 bases, leaving 4 bases of the junction unmatched. The CDR3 runs to 13 residues. The CDR3 DNA reads TGTGCCAGCAGCCCCAGGACAGGGGATGGCTACACCTTC. Its protein is CASSPRTGDGYTF.

This chain joins TRBV28 and TRBJ2-7; tentative D call: TRBD1 (5 bases). V was trimmed by 3 bases and J by 6 bases, leaving 12 bases between them. The length of the CDR3 is 13 residues. Germline CDR1 reads MDHEN; CDR2 reads SYDVKM. The CDR3 loop reads CASSLPGQPEQYF. As DNA, the CDR3 is TGTGCCAGCAGTTTGCCCGGACAACCCGAGCAGTACTTC.

V gene TRBV15 combines with J gene TRBJ1-5; D is possibly TRBD1 (5 bases). The length of the CDR3 is 16 residues. Germline V gene data show CDR1 as LNHNV and CDR2 as YYDKDF (reference sequence). The V end was cut by 3 bases, the J end by 1 base, with 13 bases between. In DNA form, the CDR3 reads TGTGCCACCAGCAGCCATAAGGGGAAGAGCAATCAGCCCCAGCATTTT. The encoded protein is CATSSHKGKSNQPQHF.

The V gene is TRBV15, the J gene TRBJ1-5; TRBD1 is a possible D gene (5 bases). The CDR3 extends over 15 amino acids. V lost 0 bases to trimming and J lost 5 bases, with 11 bases between them. The germline gives CDR1 LNHNV, CDR2 YYDKDF (reference sequence). The CDR3 region has the DNA TGTGCCACCAGCAGAGATTTCGGGGGAGATCAGCCCCAGCATTTT. Encoded protein: CATSRDFGGDQPQHF.

The J gene is TRBJ2-1, the V gene TRBV10-1; TRBD2 matches 7 bases. This CDR3 has 14 amino acids. Germline trimming cut 4 bases from V and 3 bases from J; bases unmatched to any gene: 3. Germline values: CDR1 WNHNN, CDR2 SYGVQD (reference sequence). In DNA form, the CDR3 reads TGCGCCAGCAGTGCCGGGGGGATCTACAATGAGCAGTTCTTC. Translating it yields CASSAGGIYNEQFF.

V is TRBV7-3 and J is TRBJ2-2; D unresolved. CDR3 length: 12 amino acids. The V gene's germline CDR1 is SGHTA and CDR2 FQGTGA. Trimming left V 5 bases short and J 4 bases short, with 5 bases between. The CDR3 region has the DNA TGTGCCAGCAGCCCATCCACCGGGGAGCTGTTTTTT. Translating it yields CASSPSTGELFF. Together with reference TRBV7-3 and TRBJ2-2, the CDR3 gives the full variable domain: GAGVSQTPSNKVTEKGKYVELRCDPISGHTALYWYRQSLGQGPEFLIYFQGTGAADDSGLPNDRFFAVRPEGSVSTLKIQRTERGDSAVYLCASSPSTGELFFGEGSRLTVL.

The rearrangement uses TRBV7-9 and TRBJ1-4; no firm D call. Germline V gene lookup returns CDR1 SEHNR and CDR2 FQNEAQ (reference sequence). This CDR3 contains 14 residues. V was shortened by 1 base and J by 5 bases, with 8 bases between the two germline ends. In nucleotides, the CDR3 is TGTGCCAGCAGCTTAGGGGCAGAGAATGAAAAACTGTTTTTT. It translates to CASSLGAENEKLFF.

The chain has TRBV2 and TRBJ1-2, with 7 bases matching TRBD1. This CDR3 contains 14 residues. V was clipped by 4 bases and J by 2 bases; unmatched bases: 4. Germline loops: CDR1 SNHLY, CDR2 FYNNEI. The CDR3 region is CASSVPGGNYGYTF. The DNA for the CDR3 is TGTGCCAGCAGTGTCCCAGGGGGGAACTATGGCTACACCTTC.